These 30 T cell receptor beta chains were sequenced from one sample in a study of control samples from healthy donors and cancer patients. Repertoires were generated with immunoSEQ multiplex PCR, while TCRdb's copy carries only in-frame clones and drops some. The sample has around 94,000 clones; 90% are singletons. The sample comprised blood. The origin of the receptors is a woman under 30 in good health.

The chain recombines TRBV14 with TRBJ1-1, with 7 nucleotides matching TRBD1. Per the germline V gene, CDR1 is SGHDN and CDR2 is FVKESK. CDR3 length equals 15 residues. Unmatched junction bases numbered 8, after V lost 4 bases and J lost 3 bases. The DNA for the CDR3 is TGTGCCAGCAGCCCACAGGGGAGAGGCGACACTGAAGCTTTCTTT. This gives the protein CASSPQGRGDTEAFF. Filled out from reference TRBV14 and TRBJ1-1, the complete variable domain reads EAGVTQFPSHSVIEKGQTVTLRCDPISGHDNLYWYRRVMGKEIKFLLHFVKESKQDESGMPNNRFLAERTGGTYSTLKVQPAELEDSGVYFCASSPQGRGDTEAFFGQGTRLTVV.

This sequence joins TRBV6-5 and TRBJ2-7, with D tentatively TRBD1 (5 bases). This CDR3 contains 13 residues. Germline V lookup: CDR1 MNHEY, CDR2 SVGAGI. V was trimmed by 6 bases and J by 2 bases, leaving 11 bases between them. The CDR3: CASSRDSTYEQYF. For the CDR3, the DNA is TGTGCCAGCAGCCGCGACAGCACCTACGAGCAGTACTTC.

V gene TRBV5-4 combines with J gene TRBJ2-7, with 8 nucleotides matching TRBD1. The CDR3 length is 18 residues. In germline, CDR1 is SGHNT, CDR2 YYREEE (reference sequence). Trimming cost V 1 base and J 5 bases; bases outside gene matches: 17. The CDR3 protein is CASSLPGDSLTGVDEQYF. CDR3 in DNA: TGTGCCAGCAGCTTGCCGGGGGATTCTCTGACAGGGGTCGACGAGCAGTACTTC.

This chain joins TRBV5-8 and TRBJ1-2; TRBD1 matches at 11 bases. CDR3 length: 16 residues. Trimming removed 4 bases from V and 4 bases from J; junction bases left unmatched: 9. Germline V gene sequence: CDR1 SGHTS, CDR2 YDEGEE. The DNA of the CDR3 is TGTGCCAGCAGCAGGTGGGACAGGGGGTTCATCTATGGCTACACCTTC. It encodes CASSRWDRGFIYGYTF.

This clone was recorded once. The rearrangement links TRBV7-6 to TRBJ2-3; D may be TRBD1 or TRBD2 (5 bases each). The CDR3 runs 16 residues. V was trimmed by 5 bases and J by 4 bases, leaving 19 bases between them. Germline V gene sequence: CDR1 SGHVS, CDR2 FNYEAQ. The CDR3 DNA follows: TGTGCCAGCAGCGATCTCCGGGGCCTTAGCGCAGATACGCAGTATTTT. Amino acids: CASSDLRGLSADTQYF.

V is TRBV10-2 and J is TRBJ1-2; a weak D match, TRBD1 (6 bases). Trimming stripped 0 bases from V and 2 bases from J, with 13 bases between. There are 16 residues in the CDR3. In germline, CDR1 is WSHSY, CDR2 SAAADI. The CDR3 DNA reads TGCGCCAGCAGTGAGTCAGGGGGTCGGGGCAACTATGGCTACACCTTC. This encodes CASSESGGRGNYGYTF.

V gene TRBV7-6 combines with J gene TRBJ1-5; D remains ambiguous. Between the trimmed V and J ends, which lost 3 bases and 2 bases, there was a span of 11 bases. The germline CDR1 and CDR2 sequences are SGHVS and FNYEAQ. This CDR3 has 15 residues. CDR3 nucleotides: TGTGCCAGCAGCTTTAGTGACCAGGGCAATCAGCCCCAGCATTTT. This translates into CASSFSDQGNQPQHF.

The chain links TRBV29-1 to TRBJ2-2, with 8 bases matching TRBD2. The CDR3 consists of 15 residues. Per germline, CDR1 SQVTM and CDR2 ANQGSEA. V lost 5 bases to trimming and J lost 5 bases; unmatched junction nucleotides: 10. DNA for the CDR3: TGCAGCGTTTCGAGCGGGGGCGGAGTAACCGGGGAGCTGTTTTTT. It is translated as CSVSSGGGVTGELFF.

The chain recombines TRBV9 with TRBJ1-2; no clear D. The CDR3 length is 14 residues. Germline CDR1 SGDLS, CDR2 YYNGEE. V lost 4 bases to trimming and J lost 6 bases, with 16 bases between them. Here the CDR3 DNA reads TGTGCCAGCAGCCTAGAAGCCATTAATGATGGCTACACCTTC. Its translation: CASSLEAINDGYTF. The entire variable domain, with the rest obtained from reference TRBV9 and TRBJ1-2, is as follows: DSGVTQTPKHLITATGQRVTLRCSPRSGDLSVYWYQQSLDQGLQFLIQYYNGEERAKGNILERFSAQQFPDLHSELNLSSLELGDSALYFCASSLEAINDGYTFGSGTRLTVV.

The CDR3 sequence is CASSETGGKAFF. The CDR3, as DNA: TGCGCCAGCAGTGAGACAGGTGGAAAGGCTTTCTTT. The rearrangement uses TRBV10-1 and TRBJ1-1; the D gene is possibly TRBD1 (5 bases). V was pared by 2 bases and J by 11 bases, with 12 bases between. The CDR3 loop spans 12 amino acids. Germline CDR1 is WNHNN and CDR2 is SYGVQD (reference sequence).

The chain combines TRBV4-1 with TRBJ1-4; TRBD1 agrees at 8 bases. This CDR3 comprises 14 residues. Germline CDR1 is MGHRA and CDR2 is YSYEKL. The junction had 2 bases not matched to a gene; V was cut back by 4 bases and J by 4 bases. CDR3 in amino acids: CASSPGGFNEKLFF. For the CDR3, the DNA is TGCGCCAGCAGCCCAGGGGGCTTTAATGAAAAACTGTTTTTT.

This clone was observed a few times. The gene calls are TRBV6-5 and TRBJ1-2, with 8 bases identical to TRBD1. The junction had 7 bases not matched to a gene; V was cut back by 2 bases and J by 5 bases. Germline-derived CDR1 and CDR2 are MNHEY and SVGAGI. The CDR3 loop spans 15 amino acids. The CDR3 DNA reads TGTGCCAGCAGTTACCGGGGAAGACAGGGGTATGGCTACACCTTC. It codes for CASSYRGRQGYGYTF.

About this clone: Other DNA sequences within the sample encode an identical CDR3. V is TRBV19 and J is TRBJ2-7; 14 bases fit TRBD2. With V trimmed by 8 bases and J by 4 bases, 1 base remained unmatched. This CDR3 is built from 13 residues. Germline V CDR1 and CDR2: LNHDA, SQIVND (reference sequence). This CDR3 reads CASGTSGGYEQYF. DNA for the CDR3: TGTGCCAGTGGGACTAGCGGGGGATACGAGCAGTACTTC. Together with reference TRBV19 and TRBJ2-7, the CDR3 gives the full variable domain: DGGITQSPKYLFRKEGQNVTLSCEQNLNHDAMYWYRQDPGQGLRLIYYSQIVNDFQKGDIAEGYSVSREKKESFPLTVTSAQKNPTAFYLCASGTSGGYEQYFGPGTRLTVT.

This clone was observed once. The V call is TRBV3-1 (or the pseudogene TRBV3-2), the J call TRBJ1-5, with D perhaps TRBD1 (5 bases). V was shortened by 0 bases and J by 2 bases, with 8 bases between the two germline ends. CDR1 and CDR2 from the germline V gene are LGHDT and YNNKEL (reference sequence). CDR3 length: 15 residues. CDR3: CASSQDGGGNQPQHF. CDR3 DNA: TGTGCCAGCAGCCAAGATGGGGGTGGCAATCAGCCCCAGCATTTT.

J is TRBJ2-3 and V is TRBV10-3; TRBD1 might be the D (5 bases). Germline V gene data show CDR1 as ENHRY and CDR2 as SYGVKD. The CDR3 has 16 amino acids. Between the trimmed V and J ends, which lost 8 bases and 1 base, there was a span of 19 bases. The CDR3 DNA reads as TGTGCCATCTCATCTACTCGGAAACAGGGCACAGATACGCAGTATTTT. Amino acid sequence: CAISSTRKQGTDTQYF.

The chain joins TRBV5-1 to TRBJ2-3; tentatively, D is TRBD1 (5 bases). The CDR3 runs to 15 residues. Germline lookup yields CDR1 SGHRS and CDR2 YFSETQ. Trimming took off 7 bases at V and 0 bases at J, with 15 bases between the two ends. CDR3 nucleotide sequence: TGCGCCAGCCGTACTGCAGGACATAGCACAGATACGCAGTATTTT. It codes for CASRTAGHSTDTQYF.

The V and J genes are TRBV6-1 and TRBJ2-5; perhaps D is TRBD1 or TRBD2 (5 bases each). V was clipped by 3 bases and J by 4 bases, with 21 bases between them. This CDR3 has 17 amino acids. CDR1 is MNHNS, CDR2 SASEGT, per germline. CDR3 residues: CASSDGFGTVGVETQYF. The CDR3 nucleotides read TGTGCCAGCAGTGATGGTTTCGGGACGGTGGGGGTAGAGACCCAGTACTTC.

V and J are TRBV7-3 and TRBJ2-2, with D maybe TRBD1 (5 bases). CDR3 length: 15 amino acids. Germline CDR1 and CDR2: SGHTA and FQGTGA. Trimming stripped 5 bases from V and 0 bases from J, with 10 bases between. CDR3 nucleotide sequence: TGTGCCAGCAGCCTACAGGTCCCGAACACCGGGGAGCTGTTTTTT. This codes for CASSLQVPNTGELFF.

This clone was observed a few times. The rearrangement links TRBV6-6 to TRBJ1-1, with 10 bases identical to TRBD1. Germline-derived CDR1 and CDR2 are MNHNY and SVGAGI (reference sequence). This CDR3 is built from 14 residues. V was pared by 6 bases and J by 5 bases, with 6 bases of the junction left unmatched. The CDR3 reads CASRSDRGLTEAFF. The CDR3 coding sequence is TGTGCCAGCAGATCCGACAGGGGGCTAACTGAAGCTTTCTTT.

The V and J genes are TRBV5-4 and TRBJ1-1; 10 bases line up with TRBD1. The CDR3 sequence is 14 residues long. V trimming: 4 bases; J trimming: 4 bases; junction bases outside the gene matches: 4. From germline, CDR1 is SGHNT and CDR2 YYREEE (reference sequence). The CDR3 reads CASSPGTGVTEAFF. The CDR3 coding sequence is TGTGCCAGCAGCCCCGGGACAGGGGTCACTGAAGCTTTCTTT.

CDR3 residues: CASSFIGNTGELFF. DNA for the CDR3: TGTGCCAGCAGTTTTATCGGCAACACCGGGGAGCTGTTTTTT. The V gene is TRBV27, the J gene TRBJ2-2; D is ambiguous. The CDR3 runs to 14 residues. CDR1 is MNHEY and CDR2 is SMNVEV in the germline V gene (reference sequence). The V and J ends lost 3 bases and 2 bases respectively, with 7 bases between them.

The gene calls are TRBV24-1 and TRBJ1-2; D gene ambiguous. The ends were cut back, 2 bases at V and 8 bases at J, with 11 bases in the middle. CDR3 length equals 13 residues. The germline V gene encodes CDR1 KGHDR and CDR2 SFDVKD. The CDR3 coding sequence is TGTGCCACCAGTGATTCAGGTTTTGGAGGCTACACCTTC. It specifies CATSDSGFGGYTF.

The V and J genes are TRBV3-1 (or the pseudogene TRBV3-2) and TRBJ2-5, with 7 bases aligning to TRBD1. The CDR3 consists of 15 residues. Germline-derived CDR1 and CDR2 are LGHDT and YNNKEL (reference sequence). The V segment lost 4 bases and the J segment 4 bases; nucleotides outside the gene matches: 9. The DNA for the CDR3 is TGTGCCAGCAGCCCAGGACAGGTTGTTTCAGAGACCCAGTACTTC. Its protein is CASSPGQVVSETQYF.

This rearrangement joins TRBV29-1 to TRBJ2-1, with 7 bases that match TRBD1. CDR3 size: 16 residues. J was trimmed by 3 bases and V by 7 bases; bases with no gene match: 15. Germline lookup yields CDR1 SQVTM and CDR2 ANQGSEA. The CDR3 DNA sequence: TGCAGCGCCCAAGGGTCGGACAGGCCAATCTACAATGAGCAGTTCTTC. Translated: CSAQGSDRPIYNEQFF.

V is TRBV7-3 and J is TRBJ1-1, with 7 bases lining up with TRBD1. J was trimmed by 2 bases and V by 6 bases; bases with no gene match: 12. Per germline, CDR1 SGHTA and CDR2 FQGTGA. The CDR3 spans 16 residues. The CDR3 DNA follows: TGTGCCAGCAGTTCAGGGGGAGGGGCGGGTAACACTGAAGCTTTCTTT. Its translation: CASSSGGGAGNTEAFF.

This chain joins TRBV3-1 (or the pseudogene TRBV3-2) and TRBJ2-7; 7 bases match TRBD2. The CDR3 runs 15 residues. CDR1 and CDR2 from the germline V gene are LGHDT and YNNKEL (reference sequence). The J segment lost 2 bases and the V segment lost 2 bases, leaving 6 bases of the junction unmatched. CDR3 coding DNA: TGTGCCAGCAGCCAACTAAAGCGGGGAACCTACGAGCAGTACTTC. It encodes CASSQLKRGTYEQYF.

The V gene is TRBV11-2, the J gene TRBJ2-2; 7 nucleotides agree with TRBD2. Germline-derived CDR1 and CDR2 are SGHAT and FQNNGV. This CDR3 contains 15 residues. Germline trimming cut 2 bases from V and 6 bases from J; bases unmatched to any gene: 6. This CDR3 reads CASSLWAGEAGELFF. The CDR3 DNA is TGTGCCAGCAGCTTATGGGCGGGGGAAGCCGGGGAGCTGTTTTTT.

This clone was observed a few times. The rearrangement joins TRBV7-9 to TRBJ1-5, with D tentatively TRBD1 (5 bases). V lost 5 bases, J lost 0 bases, and 8 bases lay in between. This CDR3 region has 14 residues. Germline CDR1 is SEHNR and CDR2 is FQNEAQ (reference sequence). This CDR3 reads CASSHDSSNQPQHF. CDR3 nucleotide sequence: TGTGCCAGCAGCCACGACAGTAGCAATCAGCCCCAGCATTTT.

This chain links TRBV2 with TRBJ1-2, with D possibly being TRBD1 (6 bases). V was trimmed by 6 bases and J by 2 bases, leaving 13 bases between them. The CDR3 is made up of 14 amino acids. CDR1 SNHLY and CDR2 FYNNEI come from the germline V gene. In DNA, the CDR3 is TGTGCCAGCAGGCGGGGGCTAGGGAACTATGGCTACACCTTC. This translates into CASRRGLGNYGYTF. Filled out from reference TRBV2 and TRBJ1-2, the complete variable domain reads EPEVTQTPSHQVTQMGQEVILRCVPISNHLYFYWYRQILGQKVEFLVSFYNNEISEKSEIFDDQFSVERPDGSNFTLKIRSTKLEDSAMYFCASRRGLGNYGYTFGSGTRLTVV.

The chain carries TRBV18 and TRBJ1-4; TRBD1 aligns across 10 bases. The V gene end was trimmed by 0 bases and the J gene end by 8 bases; junction bases not matched to a gene: 3. Germline values: CDR1 KGHSH, CDR2 LQKENI. This CDR3 region has 15 residues. This CDR3 reads CASSPPGQGFEKLFF. The DNA for the CDR3 is TGTGCCAGCTCACCACCGGGACAGGGGTTCGAAAAACTGTTTTTT.